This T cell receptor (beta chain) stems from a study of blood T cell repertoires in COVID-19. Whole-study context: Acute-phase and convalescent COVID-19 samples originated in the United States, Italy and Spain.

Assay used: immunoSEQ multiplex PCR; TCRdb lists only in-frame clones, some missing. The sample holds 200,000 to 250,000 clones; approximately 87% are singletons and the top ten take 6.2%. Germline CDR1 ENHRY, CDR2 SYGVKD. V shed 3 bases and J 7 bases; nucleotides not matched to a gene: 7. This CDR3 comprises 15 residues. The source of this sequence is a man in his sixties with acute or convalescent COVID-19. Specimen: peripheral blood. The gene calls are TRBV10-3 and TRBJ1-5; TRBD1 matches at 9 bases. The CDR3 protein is CAISEGTGTEQPQHF. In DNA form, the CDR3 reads TGTGCCATCAGTGAAGGGACAGGGACCGAACAGCCCCAGCATTTT.